This TCR beta chain comes out of a study of blood T cell repertoires in COVID-19. Study-level background: From the United States, Italy and Spain came samples of acute and convalescent COVID-19. From T cells, B-cell-depleted T cells, or PBMCs came the material, which was cDNA or gDNA.

The authors' processing: Cell counts per sample came from amplifying reference gene primers. Method: immunoSEQ multiplex PCR; TCRdb's copy keeps in-frame clones and lacks some. V and J calls plus clone size are reproduced from that table; the DNA served to infer D and trimming. The sample includes about 88,000 clones, roughly 90% of them seen just once. Per germline, CDR1 SGHRS and CDR2 YFSETQ. V lost 4 bases and J 1 base, leaving 11 bases between the germline ends. This CDR3 has 14 residues. For this clone: Other DNA sequences in this specimen translate into the identical CDR3.

The rearrangement joins TRBV5-1 to TRBJ2-5, with D maybe TRBD1 (6 bases). Sequencing was performed on peripheral blood. The TCR was taken from a male donor with acute or convalescent COVID-19. CDR3 DNA sequence: TGCGCCAGCAGCCCGGGGACACCCCAAGAGACCCAGTACTTC. This encodes CASSPGTPQETQYF.